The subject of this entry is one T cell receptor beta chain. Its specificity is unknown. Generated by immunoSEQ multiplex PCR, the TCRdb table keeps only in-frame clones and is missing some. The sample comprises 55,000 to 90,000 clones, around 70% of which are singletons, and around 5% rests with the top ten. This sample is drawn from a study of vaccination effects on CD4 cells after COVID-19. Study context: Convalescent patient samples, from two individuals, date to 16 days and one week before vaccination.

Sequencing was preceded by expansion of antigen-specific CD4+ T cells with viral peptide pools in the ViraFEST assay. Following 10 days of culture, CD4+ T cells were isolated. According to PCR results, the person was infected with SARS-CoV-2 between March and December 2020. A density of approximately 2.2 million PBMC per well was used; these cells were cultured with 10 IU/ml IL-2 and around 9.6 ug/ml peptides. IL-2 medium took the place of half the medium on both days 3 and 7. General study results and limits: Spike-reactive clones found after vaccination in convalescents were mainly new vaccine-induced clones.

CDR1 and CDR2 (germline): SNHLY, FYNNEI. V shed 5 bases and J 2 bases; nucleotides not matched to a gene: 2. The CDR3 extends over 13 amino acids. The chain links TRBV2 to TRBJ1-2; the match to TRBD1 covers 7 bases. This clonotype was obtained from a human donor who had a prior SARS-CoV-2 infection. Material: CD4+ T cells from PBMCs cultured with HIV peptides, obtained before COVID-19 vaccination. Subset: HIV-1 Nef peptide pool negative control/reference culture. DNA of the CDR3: TGTGCCAGCAGTACGGACAGGAACTATGGCTACACCTTC. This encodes CASSTDRNYGYTF.